This T cell receptor (beta chain) originates from a study of TIL therapy for anti-PD-1-resistant metastatic lung cancer. Study overall: Median tumor PD-L1 proportion score was roughly 6%. By whole-exome sequencing, median non-synonymous tumor mutation burden was roughly 1.6 mutations per megabase.

The libraries were made with immunoSEQ v3. The table came from immunoSEQ multiplex PCR; TCRdb's copy has only in-frame clones and leaves some out. Among 45,000 to 50,000 clones listed, about three quarters were seen once. Per the germline V gene, CDR1 is GTSNPN and CDR2 is SVGIG (reference sequence). The CDR3 loop spans 16 amino acids. The germline V and J ends were trimmed by 2 bases and 0 bases, with 16 bases remaining between them. Time point in this sample: pre-treatment sample, taken before nivolumab and TIL therapy. Most excised metastases sampled were pleural nodules or supraclavicular lymph nodes. Patients then received nivolumab; progressors got lymphodepletion, TIL and IL-2.

The genes are TRBV30 and TRBJ1-2; D may be TRBD1 (5 bases). This TCR was recovered from a person aged 25-79 years with non-small cell lung cancer. Sequencing used tumor tissue, obtained at baseline. CDR3 nucleotides: TGTGCCTGGAGTTCTTATTGGGGACTAGCTAACTATGGCTACACCTTC. It encodes CAWSSYWGLANYGYTF.